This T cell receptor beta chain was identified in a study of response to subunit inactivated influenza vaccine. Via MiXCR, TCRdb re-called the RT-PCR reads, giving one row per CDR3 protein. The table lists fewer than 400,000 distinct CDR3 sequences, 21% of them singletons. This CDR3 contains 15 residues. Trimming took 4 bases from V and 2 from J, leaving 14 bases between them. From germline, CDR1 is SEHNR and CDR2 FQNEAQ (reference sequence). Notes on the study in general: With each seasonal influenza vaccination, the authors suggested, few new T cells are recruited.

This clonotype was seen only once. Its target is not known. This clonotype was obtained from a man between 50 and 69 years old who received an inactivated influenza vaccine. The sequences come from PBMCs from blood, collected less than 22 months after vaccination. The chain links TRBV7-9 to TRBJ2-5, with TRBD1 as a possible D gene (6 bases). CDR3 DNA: TGTGCCAGCAGCTCGAGCAGGGGAAGTCAAGAGACCCAGTACTTC. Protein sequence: CASSSSRGSQETQYF.